The next 9 T cell receptor beta chains were all read from a single sample in a study of CXCR3-negative and CXCR3-positive naive CD8 T cells. These TCRs are of unknown antigen specificity. The study's findings and limits: More hydrophobic TRB CDR3s occurred in CXCR3-positive than in CXCR3-negative naive cells.

TRB cDNA libraries were made by UMI-labeled 5' RACE. TCRdb reprocessed the 5' RACE reads and keeps a single row for each CDR3 protein, giving no DNA. The repertoire table contains 50,000 to 65,000 distinct CDR3 sequences. What was sequenced was naive CXCR3+ CD8+ T cells from blood. Subset: CD45RO-CCR7+CD27+CD95- naive CD8+ T cells expressing CXCR3 (TNR3+). The receptors were gathered from a human donor in good health. Some clones in this sample may be carry-over from other donors' samples.

This chain connects TRBV28 to TRBJ2-7; TCRdb's D call of TRBD1 is untestable without DNA. Germline V gene sequence: CDR1 MDHEN, CDR2 SYDVKM. CDR3 length equals 12 residues. The CDR3 reads CASSYRVPEQYF.

The V gene is TRBV7-9, the J gene TRBJ1-2; TCRdb lists TRBD1, though no DNA is available to test this call. The CDR3 sequence is 14 residues long. Per the germline V gene, CDR1 is SEHNR and CDR2 is FQNEAQ (reference sequence). The CDR3 sequence is CASSQGQGAWGYTF. The variable domain in full, completed from reference TRBV7-9 and TRBJ1-2, reads DTGVSQNPRHKITKRGQNVTFRCDPISEHNRLYWYRQTLGQGPEFLTYFQNEAQLEKSRLLSDRFSAERPKGSFSTLEIQRTEQGDSAMYLCASSQGQGAWGYTFGSGTRLTVV.

V gene TRBV5-1 combines with J gene TRBJ2-1. The CDR3 contains 14 residues. Germline loops: CDR1 SGHRS, CDR2 YFSETQ. The CDR3 sequence is CASSLSGLHNEQFF. Combining the CDR3 with reference TRBV5-1 and TRBJ2-1 gives the whole variable domain KAGVTQTPRYLIKTRGQQVTLSCSPISGHRSVSWYQQTPGQGLQFLFEYFSETQRNKGNFPGRFSGRQFSNSRSEMNVSTLELGDSALYLCASSLSGLHNEQFFGPGTRLTVL.

The rearrangement links TRBV7-3 to TRBJ2-1; there is no DNA to check the TCRdb D call of TRBD1. The CDR3 consists of 12 residues. Germline CDR1 reads SGHTA; CDR2 reads FQGTGA. The CDR3 here is CASSWGGGEEFF.

The chain carries TRBV15 and TRBJ2-7. This CDR3 is 12 amino acids long. From germline, CDR1 is LNHNV and CDR2 YYDKDF (reference sequence). CDR3 loop: CATSRGPDEQYF. The full variable domain, its missing parts supplied by reference TRBV15 and TRBJ2-7, is DAMVIQNPRYQVTQFGKPVTLSCSQTLNHNVMYWYQQKSSQAPKLLFHYYDKDFNNEADTPDNFQSRRPNTSFCFLDIRSPGLGDTAMYLCATSRGPDEQYFGPGTRLTVT.

The rearrangement uses TRBV14 and TRBJ2-7. The CDR3 has 16 residues. The germline CDR1 and CDR2 sequences are SGHDN and FVKESK. The CDR3 here is CASSQDASGFPYEQYF. The full variable domain, rest sourced from reference TRBV14 and TRBJ2-7, is EAGVTQFPSHSVIEKGQTVTLRCDPISGHDNLYWYRRVMGKEIKFLLHFVKESKQDESGMPNNRFLAERTGGTYSTLKVQPAELEDSGVYFCASSQDASGFPYEQYFGPGTRLTVT.

The J gene is TRBJ2-7, the V gene TRBV4-3; TCRdb selects TRBD2, and the lack of DNA leaves this call unchecked. Germline V lookup: CDR1 LGHNA, CDR2 YSLEER. The length of the CDR3 is 15 residues. Here the CDR3 reads CASSQGLAGLYEQYF.

The chain carries TRBV9 and TRBJ2-1; TCRdb names TRBD2, which stays unverified in the absence of DNA. This CDR3 comprises 17 residues. Germline V gives CDR1 SGDLS, CDR2 YYNGEE. CDR3 sequence reads: CASSLTRLAGNSNEQFF.

The V call is TRBV29-1, the J call TRBJ1-1; there is no DNA to check the TCRdb D call of TRBD1. This CDR3 has 15 amino acids. Germline-derived CDR1 and CDR2 are SQVTM and ANQGSEA. The CDR3 sequence: CSVERHRVLNTEAFF.